These T cell receptor beta chains were read from a single sample in a study of prognosis after radiotherapy for stage I lung cancer. TCRdb processed the multiplex PCR reads anew with MiXCR; each CDR3 protein has one entry. Here the sample spans 20,000 to 25,000 distinct CDR3 sequences, 35% to 45% being singletons. The sample in question was PBMCs, obtained before or after stereotactic body radiation therapy (not recorded which). These receptors all come from a donor aged 50 or older with non-small cell lung cancer. Both conserved end residues are part of each CDR3. D genes are given only for firm matches. Size tells how often a clone was seen (once, few, many) or the class of an expanded clone, and some rows leave it out.

d_call	j_call	clone_size	v_call	cdr3_length	cdr3_nt	cdr3_aa
NA	TRBJ1-2	many	TRBV3-2	14	TGTGCCAGCAGCCAAGGGGGGACCGACTATGGCTACACCTTC	CASSQGGTDYGYTF
TRBD2	TRBJ2-2	many	TRBV10-3	15	TGTGCCATCAGTGGCTTAGCGGGAGACACCGGGGAGCTGTTTTTT	CAISGLAGDTGELFF
NA	TRBJ2-7	many	TRBV5-8	15	TGTGCCAGCAGCTTTTGGGCCAGGACCCCCTACGAGCAGTACTTC	CASSFWARTPYEQYF
NA	TRBJ2-7	medium-sized	TRBV5-1	14	TGCGCCAGCAGCTTGGGAGCAGTCTACTACGAGCAGTACTTC	CASSLGAVYYEQYF
NA	TRBJ1-2	many	TRBV12-3/TRBV12-4	13	TGTGCCAGTTCTAGAGACAGCAACTATGGCTACACCTTC	CASSRDSNYGYTF
TRBD2	TRBJ2-7	medium-sized	TRBV27	16	TGTGCCAGCAGTCCATATGGGGCGGGGGGATCCTACGAGCAGTACTTC	CASSPYGAGGSYEQYF
NA	TRBJ2-1	many	TRBV11-2	15	TGTGCCAGCGGGTTTGGGGGCGGATCCTACAATGAGCAGTTCTTC	CASGFGGGSYNEQFF
TRBD1	TRBJ2-7	medium-sized	TRBV24-1	13	TGTGCCACCAGTGCCAGACAGGGCTACGAGCAGTACTTC	CATSARQGYEQYF
NA	TRBJ1-1	many	TRBV2	16	TGTGCCAGCAGTCAAAGGACAGAATGGGTGAACACTGAAGCTTTCTTT	CASSQRTEWVNTEAFF
TRBD2	TRBJ2-7	NA	TRBV6-1	16	TGTGCCAGCAGGTCCTCCTTGCGGGAGTGCTCCTGCGAGCAGTACTTC	CASRSSLRECSCEQYF
TRBD1	TRBJ1-1	many	TRBV10-2	14	TGCGCCAGCAGCCTCGGGACAGCGAACACTGAAGCTTTCTTT	CASSLGTANTEAFF
NA	TRBJ2-6	many	TRBV7-9	16	TGTGCCAGCAGCTCCGGGACGAACTCTGGGGCCAACGTCCTGACTTTC	CASSSGTNSGANVLTF
TRBD2	TRBJ2-7	medium-sized	TRBV28	17	TGTGCCAGCAGCTGGACTAGCGGGCCTTGGAGCTCCTACGAGCAGTACTTC	CASSWTSGPWSSYEQYF
NA	TRBJ2-3	many	TRBV18	13	TGTGCCAGCTCTCAGCTTAGCACAGATACGCAGTATTTT	CASSQLSTDTQYF
TRBD2	TRBJ2-7	many	TRBV6-5	14	TGTGCCAGCAGTTTGACGCGGACTAGCGGGGTGCAGTACTTC	CASSLTRTSGVQYF
NA	TRBJ1-5	many	TRBV6-2/TRBV6-3	15	TGTGCCACGTCCCCAACAGGCTATAGCAATCAGCCCCAGCATTTT	CATSPTGYSNQPQHF
NA	TRBJ1-5	many	TRBV3-1	12	TGTGCCAGCAGCGACGTGAATCAGCCCCAGCATTTT	CASSDVNQPQHF
NA	TRBJ2-2	NA	TRBV15	14	TGTGCCACCAGCAGGGTGACAAACACCGGGGAGCTGTTTTTT	CATSRVTNTGELFF
NA	TRBJ2-2	medium-sized	TRBV5-1	16	TGCGCCAGCAGCTTGGTAACAGGGAAGAACACCGGGGAGCTGTTTTTT	CASSLVTGKNTGELFF
NA	TRBJ1-2	NA	TRBV4-2	15	TGTGCCAGCAGCCAAGGTTTGGGCGGGCTAAGTGGCTACACCTTC	CASSQGLGGLSGYTF
NA	TRBJ2-1	many	TRBV24-1	16	TGTGCCACCAGTGCCCAGCCCCGCGCGGGTAACAATGAGCAGTTCTTC	CATSAQPRAGNNEQFF
NA	TRBJ1-3	many	TRBV7-6	13	TGTGCCAGCAGCTTAGCGACTGGAAACACCATATATTTT	CASSLATGNTIYF
NA	TRBJ1-2	once	TRBV19	12	TGTGCCAGTACCCCAGGGGAAGGGGGCTACACCTTC	CASTPGEGGYTF
NA	TRBJ2-1	many	TRBV11-3	16	TGTGCCAGCAGCTCGGGGACGGGGACCGCTATCAATGAGCAGTTCTTC	CASSSGTGTAINEQFF
NA	TRBJ2-5	NA	TRBV6-1	13	TGTGCCAGCAGTCGGACAGTAAAAGAGACCCAGTACTTC	CASSRTVKETQYF
NA	TRBJ2-5	many	TRBV14	15	TGTGCCAGCAGCCAAGGGGGCGTGTTAAGGGAGACCCAGTACTTC	CASSQGGVLRETQYF
NA	TRBJ2-5	many	TRBV4-1	16	TGCGCCAGCAGCCAAGTGAATATGGGGTTCCCAGAGACCCAGTACTTC	CASSQVNMGFPETQYF
NA	TRBJ2-3	many	TRBV11-2	17	TGTGCCAGCAGCTTGGGGTCGACGCCGGGGTCCACAGATACGCAGTATTTT	CASSLGSTPGSTDTQYF
NA	TRBJ1-3	NA	TRBV2	13	TGTGCCAGCAGTGGGGGAACTGGAAACACCATATATTTT	CASSGGTGNTIYF
TRBD1	TRBJ1-2	NA	TRBV6-5	14	TGTGCCAGCAGTTCAGGGGGTGTATACTATGGCTACACCTTC	CASSSGGVYYGYTF
TRBD1	TRBJ2-6	many	TRBV18	17	TGTGCCAGCTTACGACAGGGTTACAGCTCTGGGGCCAACGTCCTGACTTTC	CASLRQGYSSGANVLTF
TRBD2	TRBJ2-2	medium-sized	TRBV11-2	17	TGTGCCAGCAGCCTAGGGACTAGCGGTTACCACACCGGGGAGCTGTTTTTT	CASSLGTSGYHTGELFF
TRBD1	TRBJ2-7	many	TRBV6-1	16	TGTGCCAGCAGTGAAAGGTGGGACAGGGCCACCTACGAGCAGTACTTC	CASSERWDRATYEQYF
TRBD1	TRBJ2-7	many	TRBV5-6	16	TGTGCCAGCAGCACCCAGGACAGGGGGGACTCCTACGAGCAGTACTTC	CASSTQDRGDSYEQYF
NA	TRBJ2-7	many	TRBV7-2	14	TGTGCCAGCAGCGTCAGGTATACCCCCAACGAGCAGTACTTC	CASSVRYTPNEQYF
TRBD2	TRBJ2-1	many	TRBV12-3/TRBV12-4	15	TGTGCCAGCAGTCCGGGACTAGTCATTTACAATGAGCAGTTCTTC	CASSPGLVIYNEQFF
NA	TRBJ1-6	many	TRBV12-3/TRBV12-4	14	TGTGCCAGCGGGCAGGACCACTATAATTCACCCCTCCACTTT	CASGQDHYNSPLHF
TRBD1	TRBJ1-1	NA	TRBV12-3/TRBV12-4	13	TGTGCCAGCAGACGCGACAGGGACACTGAAGCTTTCTTT	CASRRDRDTEAFF
NA	TRBJ2-7	many	TRBV4-3	14	TGCGCCAGCAGCCAGGGACCGGTGGGCTACGAGCAGTACTTC	CASSQGPVGYEQYF
NA	TRBJ2-7	many	TRBV11-3	14	TGTGCCAGCAGCCCTGGGAGTTTATCCTACGAGCAGTACTTC	CASSPGSLSYEQYF
NA	TRBJ2-1	many	TRBV19	15	TGTGCCAGTAGTATTGTTCGGTGGGGATACAATGAGCAGTTCTTC	CASSIVRWGYNEQFF
NA	TRBJ2-7	NA	TRBV5-1	13	TGCGCCAGCAGCTTGTTCACAGGGTACGAGCAGTACTTC	CASSLFTGYEQYF
NA	TRBJ1-6	NA	TRBV6-1	14	TGTGCCAGCAGTGAAGCAGGGTTAAATTCACCCCTCCACTTT	CASSEAGLNSPLHF
NA	TRBJ2-1	NA	TRBV6-5	15	TGTGCCAGCAGTTACCCTCCGCAGGTGATCCTTGAGCAGCTCTTC	CASSYPPQVILEQLF
TRBD2	TRBJ2-2	NA	TRBV20-1	14	TGCAGTGCTAGACTAGCGGGAGACTCCGGGCAGCTGTTTTTT	CSARLAGDSGQLFF
NA	TRBJ2-1	NA	TRBV7-2	12	TGTGCCAGCAGCCCCGGCGGGTTAGAGCGGTTCTTC	CASSPGGLERFF
TRBD1	TRBJ2-1	many	TRBV18	19	TGTGCCAGCTCACCACCAACTGCCAACCAGGGGGCTCTCTACAATGAGCAGTTCTTC	CASSPPTANQGALYNEQFF
NA	TRBJ1-5	medium-sized	TRBV2	13	TGTGCCAGCAGTGGAGGTGTGGATCAGCCCCAGCATTTT	CASSGGVDQPQHF
NA	TRBJ2-5	few	TRBV5-6	15	TGTGCCAGCAGCTTGGCCTTAGGATCCCAAGAGACCCAGTACTTC	CASSLALGSQETQYF
NA	TRBJ2-5	NA	TRBV7-9	17	NA	CASSFSTSGRRRETKYF
TRBD1	TRBJ1-1	NA	TRBV20-1	13	TGCAGTGCTACGGGACAGATGAACACTGAAGCTTTCTTT	CSATGQMNTEAFF
TRBD1	TRBJ2-7	many	TRBV7-9	13	TGTGCCAGCAGACGGGACAGTACCTACGAGCAGTACTTC	CASRRDSTYEQYF
NA	TRBJ1-3	many	TRBV15	17	TGTGCCACCAGCAGAGATGAGGGGGAGTATTCTGGAAACACCATATATTTT	CATSRDEGEYSGNTIYF
NA	TRBJ2-3	many	TRBV7-9	14	TGTGCCAGCAGCCCGCAGGGTATTGGAGATACGCAGTATTTT	CASSPQGIGDTQYF
NA	TRBJ2-5	many	TRBV10-3	15	TGTGCCATCAGTGAACGAGGGAACAATCAAGAGACCCAGTACTTC	CAISERGNNQETQYF
TRBD2	TRBJ2-2	many	TRBV4-3	18	TGCGCCAGCAGCCAAGATCACCTAGCGGGAGGCAACACCGGGGAGCTGTTTTTT	CASSQDHLAGGNTGELFF
NA	TRBJ2-7	many	TRBV6-2/TRBV6-3	13	TGTGCCAGCAGTGACGGGTTCTCCTACGAGCAGTACTTC	CASSDGFSYEQYF
NA	TRBJ1-1	NA	TRBV27	17	TGTGCCAGCGATCTAACCTACAGGACACCGCTCAACACTGAAGCTTTCTTT	CASDLTYRTPLNTEAFF
NA	TRBJ2-7	NA	TRBV2	15	TGTGCCAGCAGTGTCGGCCCTGGTTCTGCCTACGAGCAGTACTTC	CASSVGPGSAYEQYF
TRBD1	TRBJ2-7	NA	TRBV28	14	TGTGCCAGCAGTTTTTTTCGGGACAGCTACGAGCAGTACTTC	CASSFFRDSYEQYF